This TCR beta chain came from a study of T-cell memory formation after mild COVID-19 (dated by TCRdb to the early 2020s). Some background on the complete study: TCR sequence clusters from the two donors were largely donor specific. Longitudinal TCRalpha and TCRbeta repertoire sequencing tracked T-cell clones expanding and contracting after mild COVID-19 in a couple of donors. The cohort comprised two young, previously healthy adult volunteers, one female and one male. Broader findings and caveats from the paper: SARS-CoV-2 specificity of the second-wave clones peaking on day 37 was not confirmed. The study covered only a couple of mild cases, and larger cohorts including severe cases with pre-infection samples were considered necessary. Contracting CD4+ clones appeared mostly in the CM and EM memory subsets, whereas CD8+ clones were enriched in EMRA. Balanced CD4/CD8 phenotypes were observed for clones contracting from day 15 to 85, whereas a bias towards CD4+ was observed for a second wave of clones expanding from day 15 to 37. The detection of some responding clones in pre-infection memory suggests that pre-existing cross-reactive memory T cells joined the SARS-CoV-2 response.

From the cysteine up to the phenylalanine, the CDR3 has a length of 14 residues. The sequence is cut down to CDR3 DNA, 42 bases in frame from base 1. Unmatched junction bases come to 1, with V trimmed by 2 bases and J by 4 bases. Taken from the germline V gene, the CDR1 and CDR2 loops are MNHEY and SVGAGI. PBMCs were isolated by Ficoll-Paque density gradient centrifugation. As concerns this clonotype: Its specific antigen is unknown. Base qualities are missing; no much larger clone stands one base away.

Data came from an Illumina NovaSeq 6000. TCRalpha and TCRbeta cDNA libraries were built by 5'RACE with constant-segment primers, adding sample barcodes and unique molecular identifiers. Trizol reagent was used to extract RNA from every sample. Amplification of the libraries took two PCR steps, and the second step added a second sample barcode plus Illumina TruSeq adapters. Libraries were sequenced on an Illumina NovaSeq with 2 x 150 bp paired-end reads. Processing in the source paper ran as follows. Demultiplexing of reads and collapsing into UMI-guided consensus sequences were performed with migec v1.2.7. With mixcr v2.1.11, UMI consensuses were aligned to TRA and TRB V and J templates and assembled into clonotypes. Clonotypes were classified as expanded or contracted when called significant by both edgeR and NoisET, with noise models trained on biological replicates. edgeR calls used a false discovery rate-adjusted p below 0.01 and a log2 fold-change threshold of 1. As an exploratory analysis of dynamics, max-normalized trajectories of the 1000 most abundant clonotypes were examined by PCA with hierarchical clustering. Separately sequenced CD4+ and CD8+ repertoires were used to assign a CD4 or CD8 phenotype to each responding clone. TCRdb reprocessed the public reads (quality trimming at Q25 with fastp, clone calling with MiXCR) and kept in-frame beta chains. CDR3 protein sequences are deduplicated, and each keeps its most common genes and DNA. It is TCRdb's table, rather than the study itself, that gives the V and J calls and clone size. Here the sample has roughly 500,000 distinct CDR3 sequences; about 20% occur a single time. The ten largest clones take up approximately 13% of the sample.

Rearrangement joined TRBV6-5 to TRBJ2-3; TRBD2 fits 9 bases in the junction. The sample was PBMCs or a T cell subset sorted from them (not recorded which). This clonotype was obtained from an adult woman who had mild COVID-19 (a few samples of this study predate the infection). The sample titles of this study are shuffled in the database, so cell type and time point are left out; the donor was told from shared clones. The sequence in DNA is TGTGCCAGCAGTTACGCGGGGGGGCCAGATACGCAGTATTTT. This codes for CASSYAGGPDTQYF.